Listed below are T cell receptor beta chains from one sample, sequenced in a study of CD8 T cells in ankylosing spondylitis. Each CDR3 protein is one row after TCRdb ran MiXCR on the 5' RACE reads. The sample lists under 950,000 distinct CDR3 sequences; roughly 19% were seen once. The sequencing input was blood, either unsorted or a sorted T cell fraction (not recorded which). The source of these receptors is a male donor with ankylosing spondylitis. Both conserved end residues are part of each CDR3. The order of the fields is clone size, V gene, J gene, D gene, CDR3 DNA, CDR3 protein. D genes are given only for firm matches. Only part of the rows carry a size: once, few, many, or a class if the clone is expanded.

>NA|TRBV7-2|TRBJ2-3|NA
TGTGCCAGCAGATCCGCGCCCACAGATACGCAGTATTTT
CASRSAPTDTQYF
>NA|TRBV15|TRBJ2-7|TRBD2
TGTGCCACCACGCCGAGGACTAGCGGGAGTATGAGCTCCTACGAGCAGTACTTC
CATTPRTSGSMSSYEQYF
>NA|TRBV30|TRBJ2-1|NA
TGTGCCTGGTCCGGGACCGCCTACAATGAGCAGTTCTTC
CAWSGTAYNEQFF
>NA|TRBV2|TRBJ2-1|NA
TGTGCCAGCAGAGCAGGGTTAGAGCAGTTCTTC
CASRAGLEQFF
>NA|TRBV6-2/TRBV6-3|TRBJ1-6|NA
TGTGCCAGCAGTTACAGGGGCGGCGGTTCACCCCTCCACTTT
CASSYRGGGSPLHF
>NA|TRBV4-1|TRBJ1-1|NA
TGCGCCAGCAGCCAGACGACAGTTCAAGACACTGAAGCTTTCTTT
CASSQTTVQDTEAFF
>few|TRBV20-1|TRBJ2-1|TRBD2
TGCAGTGCCCCCCCACTAGCGGGGGGCCTAGAGGAGCAGTTCTTC
CSAPPLAGGLEEQFF
>NA|TRBV2|TRBJ1-2|TRBD1
TGTGCCAGCAGAGAACAGGGGCCTTCTAACTATGGCTACACCTTC
CASREQGPSNYGYTF
>NA|TRBV12-3/TRBV12-4|TRBJ2-1|TRBD2
TGTGCCAGCAGTGCCCCCGGGGGGGGTTTGGGCAATGAGCAGTTCTTC
CASSAPGGGLGNEQFF
>NA|TRBV12-3/TRBV12-4|TRBJ2-1|NA
TGTGCCAGCAGTTTAACGGGGTTCGGCGATGAGCAGTTCTTC
CASSLTGFGDEQFF
>few|TRBV21-1|TRBJ2-3|NA
TGTGCCAGCAGCAAAGGAATTAGCAGCACAGATACGCAGTATTTT
CASSKGISSTDTQYF
>NA|TRBV16|TRBJ1-1|NA
TGTGCCAGCACCAAGAGAGCAGTACAGATGAACACTGAAGCTTTCTTT
CASTKRAVQMNTEAFF
>NA|TRBV5-1|TRBJ2-5|TRBD1
TGCGCCAGCAGCCCGGGACAGCGCGAGGAGACCCAGTACTTC
CASSPGQREETQYF
>few|TRBV6-2/TRBV6-3|TRBJ1-2|NA
TGTGCCAGCAGTTCCATCAGGGGTTATGGCTACACCTTC
CASSSIRGYGYTF
>NA|TRBV27|TRBJ1-1|NA
TGTGCCAGCAGTTTAGTCAGGGAGAGTTGGACTGAAGCTTTCTTT
CASSLVRESWTEAFF
>few|TRBV12-3/TRBV12-4|TRBJ1-2|TRBD1
TGTGCCAGCAGTTTGGCAGGGGGGTTTGACGGCTACACCTTC
CASSLAGGFDGYTF
>NA|TRBV28|TRBJ2-5|TRBD2
TGTGCCAGCAGTACCCAGGGACAGGGAACTAGCGGGAGGACCCAGTACTTC
CASSTQGQGTSGRTQYF
>many|TRBV29-1|TRBJ2-2|TRBD1
TGCAGCGTGAAGGACAGGGGAAGGGACACCGGGGAGCTGTTTTTT
CSVKDRGRDTGELFF
>few|TRBV20-1|TRBJ1-1|TRBD1
TGCAGTGCTAGGGAGGGGACAGGGTCAAGGGGGAACACTGAAGCTTTCTTT
CSAREGTGSRGNTEAFF
>many|TRBV28|TRBJ2-7|NA
TGTGCCAGCAGTTTCCTGAGCTCCTACGAGCAGTACTTC
CASSFLSSYEQYF
>many|TRBV12-3/TRBV12-4|TRBJ1-6|NA
TGTGCCAGCAGTTTGAGAAATTCACCCCTCCACTTT
CASSLRNSPLHF
>few|TRBV5-1|TRBJ1-4|TRBD1
TGCGCCAGCAGCACGGCAGGGGGTAGAAGTAATGAAAAACTGTTTTTT
CASSTAGGRSNEKLFF
>NA|TRBV11-2|TRBJ1-5|NA
TGTGCCAGCAGTCCGAACAGTCGAGGCAATCAGCCCCAGCATTTT
CASSPNSRGNQPQHF
>few|TRBV27|TRBJ2-7|TRBD2
TGTGCCAGCAGTTTACGTCTAGCGGGACCTACACGCTCCTACGAGCAGTACTTC
CASSLRLAGPTRSYEQYF
>few|TRBV15|TRBJ2-5|TRBD1
TGTGCCACCAGCAAGAACAGGGGTGTGGGGGAGACCCAGTACTTC
CATSKNRGVGETQYF
>NA|TRBV28|TRBJ2-7|TRBD1
TGTGCCAGCAGTTTATCTGGGACAGGGCCCAAGCAGTACTTC
CASSLSGTGPKQYF
>NA|TRBV12-3/TRBV12-4|TRBJ1-2|NA
TGTGCCAGCAGTTTTGCCCGGAGTGGCTACACCTTC
CASSFARSGYTF
>few|TRBV5-6|TRBJ2-3|NA
TGTGCCAGCAGCTTACTCGGGATTGACACAGATACGCAGTATTTT
CASSLLGIDTDTQYF
>NA|TRBV5-1|TRBJ2-3|NA
TGCGCCAGCAGCCCATGGTCTCCTAGCACAGATACGCAGTATTTT
CASSPWSPSTDTQYF
>NA|TRBV25-1|TRBJ2-7|NA
TGTGCCAGCAGTCCTCTTTGGGCTAGCGTTTACGAGCAGTACTTC
CASSPLWASVYEQYF
>many|TRBV27|TRBJ1-2|NA
TGTGCCAGCAGCCCGGGAGGCGGAAACTATGGCTACACCTTC
CASSPGGGNYGYTF
>NA|TRBV27|TRBJ2-1|NA
TGTGCCAGCAGTTTCCCAGGGGGGGCCGAGCAGTTCTTC
CASSFPGGAEQFF
>many|TRBV10-3|TRBJ2-7|NA
TGTGCCATCAGTGAGTCGTTAAACGAGCAGTACTTC
CAISESLNEQYF
>few|TRBV5-1|TRBJ1-6|TRBD1
TGCGCCAGCAGCACTGGACCCGGGACAGAAAAGGTCCACTTT
CASSTGPGTEKVHF
>few|TRBV12-3/TRBV12-4|TRBJ2-1|TRBD2
TGTGCCAGCAGTCCAGCGGGGGCCGACTACAATGAGCAGTTCTTC
CASSPAGADYNEQFF
>once|TRBV29-1|TRBJ1-2|TRBD1
TGCAGCGTTGTGACAGGGATCTATGGCTACACCTTC
CSVVTGIYGYTF
>few|TRBV20-1|TRBJ2-3|NA
TGCAGTGCTAGAGAGGGGCTAGCCCTCGGAGATACGCAGTATTTT
CSAREGLALGDTQYF
>NA|TRBV4-3|TRBJ2-1|NA
TGCGCCAGCAGCCAAGATATTGAAAAAGACTACAATGAGCAGTTCTTC
CASSQDIEKDYNEQFF
>once|TRBV29-1|TRBJ1-1|NA
TGCAGCGTTCAAGTTCGGACGGGGGAGGCTTTCTTT
CSVQVRTGEAFF
>NA|TRBV12-3/TRBV12-4|TRBJ1-1|TRBD1
TGTGCCAGCAGTTTTCGGACAGGGGGCAGGCACACTGAAGCTTTCTTT
CASSFRTGGRHTEAFF
>many|TRBV10-3|TRBJ2-2|NA
TGTGCCATCACCGCGGGAACCAACACCGGGGAGCTGTTTTTT
CAITAGTNTGELFF
>few|TRBV12-3/TRBV12-4|TRBJ2-1|TRBD2
TGTGCCAGCTGTTCGCGGGGACTAGCGGACTCCTACAATGAGCAGTTCTTC
CASCSRGLADSYNEQFF
>NA|TRBV25-1|TRBJ2-5|TRBD1
TGTGCCAGCAGTGAAGGGGGGGACAGGGGGCGCCGGATATTTGGAGAGACCCAGTACTTC
CASSEGGDRGRRIFGETQYF
>few|TRBV20-1|TRBJ1-6|NA
TGCAGTGCCCCCGGGACAAGTAATTCACCCCTCCACTTT
CSAPGTSNSPLHF
>NA|TRBV18|TRBJ2-3|TRBD2
TGTGCCAGCTCACCACGCGCTAGCGGGGGCTCTAGCACAGATACGCAGTATTTT
CASSPRASGGSSTDTQYF
>NA|TRBV5-1|TRBJ2-7|TRBD1
TGCGCCAGCAGCTTGACAGGACAGGGTCTCGAGCAGTACTTC
CASSLTGQGLEQYF
>NA|TRBV29-1|TRBJ2-2|TRBD1
TGCAGCGCCACAGGGGAAAAGAACGGGGAGCTGTTTTTT
CSATGEKNGELFF
>NA|TRBV19|TRBJ1-5|NA
TGTGCCAGTAGTTCTCCGGGACATCCCGCTTTCTTTCAGCCCCAGCATTTT
CASSSPGHPAFFQPQHF